This is a list of T cell receptor beta chains from one sample in a study of T cell repertoires in cytomegalovirus infection. For these TCRs, the target antigens are not known. In TCRdb, the reads were re-called with MiXCR into one record per CDR3 protein. The sample lists roughly 340,000 distinct CDR3 sequences, roughly 29% seen once, with 15% to 20% in the top ten. The source was cultured PBMCs, collected from culture after CMV antigen stimulation. These receptor sequences come from a human donor in good health (CMV status not recorded). Some clones in this sample may be carry-over from other donors' samples. The CDR3 runs from the conserved cysteine through the conserved F or W. D genes are given only for firm matches. For some rows the clone size is stated as once, few or many, or as a class when expanded; others skip it.

TRBJ2-1 TRBV5-6 few - TGTGCCAGCAGCTCGTCCGCTAGCAGGTTCTTC CASSSSASRFF
TRBJ2-1 TRBV28 few - TGTGCCAGCAGTTTAGGCAGGGTGGTGTACAATGAGCAGTTCTTC CASSLGRVVYNEQFF
TRBJ1-6 TRBV18 few - TGTGCCAGCTCACCAGACAGACATTCACCCCTCCACTTT CASSPDRHSPLHF
TRBJ2-3 TRBV6-5 - - TGTGCCAGCCGACCAGGAGGCGGGAGCACAGATACGCAGTATTTT CASRPGGGSTDTQYF
TRBJ1-5 TRBV7-8 many - TGTGCCAGCAGCTTACTTAACAGCAGGAGCAATCAGCCCCAGCATTTT CASSLLNSRSNQPQHF
TRBJ2-3 TRBV4-1 - - TGCGCCAGCAGCCCCCGCTCAGGTGCCACAGATACGCAGTATTTT CASSPRSGATDTQYF
TRBJ2-2 TRBV6-5 - TRBD2 TGTGCCAGCAGTTACTCGACTAGCGGGAGGGGTAACACCGGGGAGCTGTTTTTT CASSYSTSGRGNTGELFF
TRBJ1-3 TRBV7-3 few - TGTGCCAGCAGCTTAAACAGTGCTGGAAACACCATATATTTT CASSLNSAGNTIYF
TRBJ2-3 TRBV7-9 many TRBD2 TGTGCCAGCAGCCCCTTGGGCGGGAGCGGAAGGAACACAGATACGCAGTATTTT CASSPLGGSGRNTDTQYF
TRBJ2-2 TRBV7-4 few - TGTGCCAGCGGAGGAAGCACCGGGGAGCTGTTTTTT CASGGSTGELFF
TRBJ1-1 TRBV11-1 few - TGTGCCAGCAGCCCGGGGTCCTCTATTGGGGCTTTCTTT CASSPGSSIGAFF
TRBJ2-6 TRBV10-3 - TRBD1 TGTGCCATTGGACAGGTAGACTCTGGGGCCAACGTCCTGACTTTC CAIGQVDSGANVLTF
TRBJ1-6 TRBV7-2 many - TGTGCCAGCAGCTTAGGGACTTCATACGACTTCTCACCCCTCCACTTT CASSLGTSYDFSPLHF
TRBJ1-2 TRBV6-2/TRBV6-3 once TRBD1 TGTGCCAGCAGCCAAGGGGACAGGGGGAGTTATGGCTACACCTTC CASSQGDRGSYGYTF
TRBJ1-1 TRBV6-1 - TRBD1 TGTGCCAGCAGTCAGTCCCGGACAGGGAACACTGAAGCTTTCTTT CASSQSRTGNTEAFF
TRBJ1-2 TRBV5-1 - - TGCGCCAGCAGCTCTTCTGGGGAGTTAGGCTACACCTTC CASSSSGELGYTF
TRBJ2-1 TRBV6-1 once - TGTGCCAGCAGTGAAATCAGATTCCACACCGGTGAGCAGTTCTTC CASSEIRFHTGEQFF